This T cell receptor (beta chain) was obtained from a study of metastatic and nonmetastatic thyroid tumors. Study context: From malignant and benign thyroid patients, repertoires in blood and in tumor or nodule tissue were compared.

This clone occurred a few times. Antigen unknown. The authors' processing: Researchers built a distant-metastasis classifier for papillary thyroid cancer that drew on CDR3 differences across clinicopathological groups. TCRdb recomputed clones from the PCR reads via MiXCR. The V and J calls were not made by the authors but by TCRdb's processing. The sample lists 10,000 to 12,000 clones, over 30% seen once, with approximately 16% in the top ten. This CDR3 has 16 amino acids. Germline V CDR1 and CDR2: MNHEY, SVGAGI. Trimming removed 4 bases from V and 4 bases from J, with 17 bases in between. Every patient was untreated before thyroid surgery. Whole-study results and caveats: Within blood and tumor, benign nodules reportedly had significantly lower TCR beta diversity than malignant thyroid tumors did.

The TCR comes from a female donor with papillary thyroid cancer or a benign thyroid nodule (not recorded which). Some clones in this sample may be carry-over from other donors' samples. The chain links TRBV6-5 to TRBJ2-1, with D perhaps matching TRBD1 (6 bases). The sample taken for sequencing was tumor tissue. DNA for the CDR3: TGTGCCAGCAGTTCCCGCTCAGGGGCGCATTACAATGAGCAGTTCTTC. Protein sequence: CASSSRSGAHYNEQFF.